A single sample gave rise to the 30 T cell receptor beta chains below, sequenced in a study of T cells in Graves' hyperthyroidism and ophthalmopathy. The CDR3 regions of TCR beta were amplified from RNA transcripts. An initial round of RT-PCR targeting the TCR CDR3 relied on the HTBI primer set. TCRdb redid the calling of the multiplex PCR reads with MiXCR, one entry per CDR3 protein. Here the sample spans around 720,000 distinct CDR3 sequences, 30% to 40% being singletons. The sequencing input was blood. These receptors all come from a woman between 35 and 50 years old with Graves' hyperthyroidism.

This clonotype was seen more than once but under ten times. The V gene is TRBV11-2, the J gene TRBJ1-1; D unclear. CDR3 size: 16 residues. V was cut by 3 bases and J by 1 base, with 15 bases left in between. Germline CDR1 reads SGHAT; CDR2 reads FQNNGV. The CDR3: CASSFTTPSANTEAFF. In nucleotides, the CDR3 is TGTGCCAGCAGCTTTACGACCCCTTCCGCGAACACTGAAGCTTTCTTT.

Points on this clonotype: A junction end diverges from the germline sequence, so it may reflect a read error. The CDR3: CASSWGGGALDETQYF. In DNA, the CDR3 is TGTGCCAGCAGCTGGGGGGGAGGAGCTCTCGACGAGACCCAGTACTTC. The gene calls are TRBV5-1 and TRBJ2-5, with TRBD2 matching 7 bases. The CDR3 contains 16 residues. From germline, CDR1 is SGHRS and CDR2 YFSETQ. The whole variable domain, remainder taken from reference TRBV5-1 and TRBJ2-5, is KAGVTQTPRYLIKTRGQQVTLSCSPISGHRSVSWYQQTPGQGLQFLFEYFSETQRNKGNFPGRFSGRQFSNSRSEMNVSTLELGDSALYLCASSWGGGALDETQYFGPGTRLLVL.

This clonotype was detected only a few times. The V and J genes are TRBV5-1 and TRBJ2-5; either TRBD1 or TRBD2 may fit D (5 bases each). The V gene's germline CDR1 is SGHRS and CDR2 YFSETQ. The CDR3 loop spans 14 amino acids. Trimming took 3 bases from V and 3 from J, leaving 12 bases between them. CDR3 nucleotides: TGCGCCAGCAGCTCGGGACGGATAGAAGAGACCCAGTACTTC. Translation gives CASSSGRIEETQYF.

This clonotype was observed a handful of times. CDR3 protein: CSARKRGLNTEAFF. CDR3 nucleotide sequence: TGCAGTGCTCGTAAGAGGGGGTTGAACACTGAAGCTTTCTTT. This chain links TRBV20-1 with TRBJ1-1, with a weak D call TRBD1 (6 bases). Germline V gene data show CDR1 as DFQATT and CDR2 as SNEGSKA (reference sequence). The CDR3 contains 14 residues. V gave up 5 bases and J gave up 0 bases, with 13 bases separating them.

This clonotype has just a few counts. The V and J genes are TRBV4-3 and TRBJ1-3, with 7 bases lining up with TRBD1. The V gene's germline CDR1 is LGHNA and CDR2 YSLEER. Losses at the gene ends were 3 bases for V and 1 base for J; bases not matched to a gene: 0. CDR3 length equals 14 residues. CDR3 loop: CASSQTGSGNTIYF. As DNA, the CDR3 is TGCGCCAGCAGCCAGACAGGGTCTGGAAACACCATATATTTT.

CDR3 region: CASSASGTRSYEQYF. CDR3 coding DNA: TGTGCCAGCAGTGCATCCGGGACCCGCTCCTACGAGCAGTACTTC. V and J are TRBV25-1 and TRBJ2-7, with D perhaps matching TRBD1 or TRBD2 (5 bases each). The CDR3 length is 15 residues. The germline CDR1 and CDR2 sequences are MGHDK and SYGVNS. V dropped 4 bases and J dropped 0 bases, with 13 bases sitting between them.

Notes on this clonotype: This may come from a read error, since a much larger clone is one base off. V and J are TRBV7-9 and TRBJ2-7, with 8 nucleotides matching TRBD1. The DNA end lines up better with TRBJ2-1; the J call may be wrong. The CDR3 sequence is 15 residues long. The germline V gene encodes CDR1 SEHNR and CDR2 FQNEAQ (reference sequence). CDR3 residues: CASSLSGAGGVEQFF. The CDR3 nucleotides are TGTGCCAGCAGCCTCTCGGGGGCAGGGGGCGTCGAGCAGTTCTTC.

Points on this clonotype: This may come from a read error, since a much larger clone is one base off. The J gene is TRBJ1-2, the V gene TRBV10-3, with a possible D match to TRBD1 (6 bases). Germline lookup yields CDR1 ENHRY and CDR2 SYGVKD. The CDR3 covers 18 residues. The V end was cut by 0 bases, the J end by 7 bases, with 24 bases between. CDR3 loop: CAISESLGIKTGLSGYTF. The CDR3 nucleotides read TGTGCCATCAGTGAGTCATTGGGCATAAAAACAGGGCTAAGTGGCTACACCTTC.

The chain carries TRBV7-9 and TRBJ1-1; D might be TRBD1 (6 bases). There are 16 residues in the CDR3. Trimming removed 5 bases from V and 4 bases from J, with 20 bases in between. CDR1 SEHNR and CDR2 FQNEAQ come from the germline V gene (reference sequence). The chain's CDR3 is CASSQAPVQGSTEAFF. The CDR3 nucleotides are TGTGCCAGCAGCCAAGCCCCGGTCCAGGGGAGCACTGAAGCTTTCTTT.

With regard to this clonotype: A much larger clone differs from this one at a single base, so this may be a read error. This chain links TRBV6-1 with TRBJ1-1; a weak D match, TRBD1 (5 bases). V lost 8 bases, J lost 3 bases, and 19 bases lay in between. The CDR3 sequence is 15 residues long. Germline V gene lookup returns CDR1 MNHNS and CDR2 SASEGT. In DNA, the CDR3 is TGTGCCAGCGGCGGCGGAGCGGGGACGTACACTGAAGCTTTCTTT. It codes for CASGGGAGTYTEAFF.

This clonotype was detected many times. The chain links TRBV7-2 to TRBJ1-3; D uncertain. Trimming took 4 bases from V and 8 from J, leaving 9 bases between them. This CDR3 is 12 amino acids long. Per germline, CDR1 SGHTA and CDR2 FQGNSA. The CDR3 loop reads CASSYQPYTIYF. The DNA of the CDR3 is TGTGCCAGCAGCTATCAGCCCTACACCATATATTTT.

At least ten counts were recorded for this clonotype. V and J are TRBV7-9 and TRBJ2-2; D is uncertain. The V and J ends lost 4 bases and 10 bases respectively, with 13 bases between them. The CDR3 covers 13 residues. Germline assignment: CDR1 SEHNR and CDR2 FQNEAQ (reference sequence). The CDR3 coding sequence is TGTGCCAGCAGCTCCTCCTGGTCCGAGGAGCTGTTTTTT. Protein sequence: CASSSSWSEELFF.

The chain links TRBV9 to TRBJ1-1; 10 positions agree with TRBD1. This CDR3 spans 14 amino acids. Trimming cost V 2 bases and J 4 bases; bases outside gene matches: 2. Germline assignment: CDR1 SGDLS and CDR2 YYNGEE. The CDR3 nucleotides read TGTGCCAGCAGCGTTTGGACAGGGGGCACTGAAGCTTTCTTT. It codes for CASSVWTGGTEAFF. The complete variable domain, with remaining parts taken from reference TRBV9 and TRBJ1-1, reads DSGVTQTPKHLITATGQRVTLRCSPRSGDLSVYWYQQSLDQGLQFLIQYYNGEERAKGNILERFSAQQFPDLHSELNLSSLELGDSALYFCASSVWTGGTEAFFGQGTRLTVV.

This clonotype was seen repeatedly, ten times or more. The chain combines TRBV5-1 with TRBJ1-1; D is unclear. Trimming took 1 base from V and 0 from J, leaving 7 bases between them. CDR3 length: 14 residues. Looked up from germline, CDR1 is SGHRS and CDR2 is YFSETQ. CDR3: CASSLSGLNTEAFF. Here the CDR3 DNA reads TGCGCCAGCAGCTTGTCGGGCTTGAACACTGAAGCTTTCTTT.

The genes are TRBV10-3 and TRBJ1-5, with TRBD1 matching 8 bases. The ends lost 10 bases at V and 7 bases at J; junction bases unmatched: 6. Germline V gene lookup returns CDR1 ENHRY and CDR2 SYGVKD. The CDR3 consists of 12 residues. The CDR3 protein is CASKTGAQPQHF. The CDR3 DNA sequence: TGTGCCAGCAAGACAGGGGCGCAGCCCCAGCATTTT.

On this clonotype itself: A much larger clonotype is one base distant, so this may be a read error. The chain carries TRBV20-1 and TRBJ2-7, with a tentative D call TRBD2 (5 bases). This CDR3 spans 13 amino acids. V was pared by 6 bases and J by 2 bases, with 14 bases between. CDR1 is DFQATT and CDR2 is SNEGSKA in the germline V gene (reference sequence). The DNA for the CDR3 is TGCAGTGCGGAGGAGTCACCGGCCTACGAGCAGTACTTC. It translates to CSAEESPAYEQYF.

The sample holds a few counts of this clonotype. J is TRBJ2-7 and V is TRBV20-1; 8 nucleotides line up with TRBD2. The V and J ends lost 6 bases and 4 bases, in that order; junction bases with no gene match: 8. The CDR3 covers 13 residues. Germline V lookup: CDR1 DFQATT, CDR2 SNEGSKA (reference sequence). CDR3 sequence: CSAYQRETYEQYF. In DNA form, the CDR3 reads TGCAGTGCATATCAGCGGGAGACTTACGAGCAGTACTTC.

V gene TRBV7-9 combines with J gene TRBJ1-5; 9 bases match TRBD1. The V segment lost 6 bases and the J segment 9 bases; nucleotides outside the gene matches: 6. Per the germline V gene, CDR1 is SEHNR and CDR2 is FQNEAQ (reference sequence). This CDR3 is built from 13 residues. CDR3 loop: CASSRDRAVPQHF. The CDR3 DNA reads as TGTGCCAGCAGTCGGGACAGGGCTGTGCCCCAGCATTTT. Complete variable domain (other parts from reference TRBV7-9 and TRBJ1-5): DTGVSQNPRHKITKRGQNVTFRCDPISEHNRLYWYRQTLGQGPEFLTYFQNEAQLEKSRLLSDRFSAERPKGSFSTLEIQRTEQGDSAMYLCASSRDRAVPQHFGDGTRLSIL.

This clonotype was counted a few times. The chain is built from TRBV7-8 and TRBJ2-3; D is undetermined. CDR3 size: 12 residues. V lost 5 bases and J lost 7, with 10 bases in between. Germline V lookup: CDR1 SGHVS, CDR2 FQNEAQ. The CDR3 spells CASSLERNTQYF. The CDR3 DNA is TGTGCCAGCAGCCTAGAAAGAAATACGCAGTATTTT. Looking up the rest from reference TRBV7-8 and TRBJ2-3 gives the full variable domain: GAGVSQSPRYKVAKRGQDVALRCDPISGHVSLFWYQQALGQGPEFLTYFQNEAQLDKSGLPSDRFFAERPEGSVSTLKIQRTQQEDSAVYLCASSLERNTQYFGPGTRLTVL.

This sequence joins TRBV2 and TRBJ1-2; TRBD1 matches 8 bases. V shed 6 bases, J shed 4 bases, and the junction held 4 bases outside the gene matches. CDR1 is SNHLY, CDR2 FYNNEI, per germline. The CDR3 is 13 residues long. DNA of the CDR3: TGTGCCAGCAGGGACGACAGGGGCTATGGCTACACCTTC. Amino acid sequence: CASRDDRGYGYTF.

This clonotype has ten or more counts. V and J are TRBV20-1 and TRBJ2-6, with 9 bases aligning to TRBD2. V lost 0 bases, J lost 0 bases, and 6 bases stayed unmatched. CDR1 DFQATT and CDR2 SNEGSKA come from the germline V gene (reference sequence). The CDR3 extends over 18 amino acids. CDR3 sequence: CSARDRLAGNSGANVLTF. The CDR3 DNA reads TGCAGTGCTAGAGATCGGCTAGCGGGAAACTCTGGGGCCAACGTCCTGACTTTC.

V is TRBV25-1 and J is TRBJ1-2; D is ambiguous. This CDR3 is built from 16 residues. The V end lost 5 bases, the J end lost 0 bases, and 16 bases lay between the germline ends. Germline V CDR1 and CDR2: MGHDK, SYGVNS. CDR3 in amino acids: CASSRPWGGANYGYTF. The CDR3 DNA reads TGTGCCAGCAGTCGCCCGTGGGGAGGAGCTAACTATGGCTACACCTTC.

The chain recombines TRBV20-1 with TRBJ2-1, with TRBD1 matching over 8 bases. The CDR3 runs to 16 residues. V was pared by 3 bases and J by 4 bases, with 11 bases of the junction left unmatched. The germline gives CDR1 DFQATT, CDR2 SNEGSKA (reference sequence). For the CDR3, the DNA is TGCAGTGCTAGTAAAATGGACAGGGAGGCTTACAATGAGCAGTTCTTC. Translating it yields CSASKMDREAYNEQFF.

This clonotype has a count of ten or more. The chain uses TRBV15 and TRBJ1-1; 8 bases are a match to TRBD1. This CDR3 is 15 amino acids long. Germline lookup yields CDR1 LNHNV and CDR2 YYDKDF (reference sequence). V gave up 1 base and J gave up 5 bases; unmatched junction bases: 6. CDR3 amino acids: CATSRGGQGGTEAFF. CDR3 nucleotide sequence: TGTGCCACCAGCAGAGGCGGACAGGGAGGTACTGAAGCTTTCTTT.

V usage is TRBV13 and J usage is TRBJ1-6, with TRBD1 as a possible D gene (6 bases). The V end was cut by 1 base, the J end by 10 bases, with 17 bases between. The germline V gene has CDR1 PRHDT and CDR2 FYEKMQ (reference sequence). The CDR3 has 16 amino acids. CDR3 residues: CASSLERYRERSPLHF. In nucleotides, the CDR3 is TGTGCCAGCAGCTTAGAACGATACAGGGAAAGGTCACCCCTCCACTTT.

This clonotype was seen many times. The V and J genes are TRBV20-1 and TRBJ1-1; D is unclear. Germline CDR1 reads DFQATT; CDR2 reads SNEGSKA (reference sequence). The CDR3 spans 12 residues. V was pared by 3 bases and J by 3 bases, with 8 bases between. This CDR3 is CSASQRDTEAFF. CDR3 DNA: TGCAGTGCTAGTCAAAGGGACACTGAAGCTTTCTTT.

For this clonotype: This clone may be a read error of a much larger clone one base away. V and J are TRBV5-1 and TRBJ1-1, with D perhaps TRBD1 (5 bases). Germline V gene sequence: CDR1 SGHRS, CDR2 YFSETQ. CDR3 size: 16 residues. CDR3 protein: CASSSHPGRVDTEAFF. Here the CDR3 DNA reads TGTGCCAGCAGCTCCCACCCAGGGCGGGTGGACACTGAAGCTTTCTTT. Together with reference TRBV5-1 and TRBJ1-1, the CDR3 gives the full variable domain: KAGVTQTPRYLIKTRGQQVTLSCSPISGHRSVSWYQQTPGQGLQFLFEYFSETQRNKGNFPGRFSGRQFSNSRSEMNVSTLELGDSALYLCASSSHPGRVDTEAFFGQGTRLTVV.

This chain links TRBV6-6 with TRBJ2-5, with D possibly TRBD2 on 6 matching bases. This CDR3 has 13 residues. Germline-derived CDR1 and CDR2 are MNHNY and SVGAGI (reference sequence). Between the trimmed V and J ends, which lost 5 bases and 1 base, there was a span of 8 bases. The CDR3 protein is CASSTSSQETQYF. The CDR3 coding sequence is TGTGCCAGCAGTACTAGCTCCCAAGAGACCCAGTACTTC.

This clonotype has only a few counts. CDR3 protein: CASSLRPPLMNTEAFF. The CDR3 coding sequence is TGTGCCAGCAGCTTAAGACCCCCTTTAATGAACACTGAAGCTTTCTTT. The chain combines TRBV7-2 with TRBJ1-1; unclear D gene. The CDR3 consists of 16 residues. The V end was cut by 2 bases, the J end by 0 bases, with 13 bases between. CDR1 is SGHTA and CDR2 is FQGNSA in the germline V gene.

The chain couples TRBV5-6 to TRBJ2-2; D is perhaps TRBD1 (6 bases). Trimming stripped 2 bases from V and 5 bases from J, with 10 bases between. The CDR3 has 14 residues. The germline gives CDR1 SGHDT, CDR2 YYEEEE. CDR3 sequence: CASSFQGSTGELFF. The CDR3 nucleotides read TGTGCCAGCAGCTTTCAGGGGAGTACCGGGGAGCTGTTTTTT.